This T cell receptor beta chain was sequenced in a study of CD8 T cells in ankylosing spondylitis. V lost 1 base to trimming and J lost 7 bases, with 8 bases between them. The CDR3 runs 12 residues. Per the germline V gene, CDR1 is SGHTA and CDR2 is FQGNSA. Preparation of TCR beta libraries was done by quantitative 5'-RACE with molecular barcodes. TCRdb passed the 5' RACE reads through MiXCR, listing each CDR3 protein once. The sample lists under 250,000 distinct CDR3 sequences, approximately 24% seen once, with approximately 6.6% in the top ten. This receptor was obtained from a male donor with ankylosing spondylitis or in good health (not recorded which). Source material: blood, either unsorted or a sorted T cell fraction (not recorded which). The gene calls are TRBV7-2 and TRBJ2-7, with D uncertain. CDR3 in DNA: TGTGCCAGCAGCTTAGGCCCTAGGGAGCAGTACTTC. This translates into CASSLGPREQYF. Using reference TRBV7-2 and TRBJ2-7 for the parts outside the CDR3, the full variable domain is GAGVSQSPSNKVTEKGKDVELRCDPISGHTALYWYRQSLGQGLEFLIYFQGNSAPDKSGLPSDRFSAERTGGSVSTLTIQRTQQEDSAVYLCASSLGPREQYFGPGTRLTVT.